Sequencing of this T cell receptor (beta chain) was carried out in a study of monozygotic twins with inflammatory bowel disease. TCRdb reprocessed the 5' RACE reads and reports one entry per CDR3 protein, with no DNA. In total, the table holds approximately 330,000 distinct CDR3 sequences. The CDR3 has 14 residues. The germline CDR1 and CDR2 sequences are MNHNS and SASEGT. Source material: blood. V usage is TRBV6-1 and J usage is TRBJ2-3; the D call from TCRdb, TRBD1, cannot be confirmed without DNA. The TCR comes from a human donor with ulcerative colitis or Crohn's disease, or a healthy co-twin of an affected twin (not recorded which). The CDR3 loop is CASRNAGGTDTQYF.